The clone carrying this T cell receptor beta chain was recorded at least ten times. Antigen: not known. The data stem from a study of Graves' ophthalmopathy and Graves' hyperthyroidism. RNA transcripts served as template for amplifying TCR beta CDR3 sequences. Investigators did first-round RT-PCR with HTBI primers, then second-round multiplex PCR. Using its own MiXCR run on the multiplex PCR reads, TCRdb lists one record per CDR3 protein. This table has under 200,000 distinct CDR3 sequences, around two fifths appearing once. The study, taken as a whole, reports: Ophthalmopathy could be told apart from stable hyperthyroidism by a 13-signature model (around 90% sensitivity, about 80% specificity). A majority of expanded thyroid clonotypes exceeding 0.001 frequency were likewise present in blood.

With 0 bases removed from V and 2 bases from J, the gap between germline ends came to 8 bases. The CDR3 is 14 amino acids. Looked up from germline, CDR1 is SGHAT and CDR2 is FQNNGV. Disease in donors with ophthalmopathy had moderate-to-severe activity, CAS ≥3, NOSPECS ≥4 and under 3 months' duration. As diagnostic evidence, clinical symptoms, serum thyroxine, TRAb, thyroid ultrasound and orbital computed tomography were relied upon. Material: peripheral blood. The TCR sequence derives from a woman in her thirties or forties with Graves' ophthalmopathy. The genes are TRBV11-2 and TRBJ2-7, with D perhaps matching TRBD1 (5 bases). Written as DNA, the CDR3 is TGTGCCAGCAGCTTAGATGTAGGGGCCTACGAGCAGTACTTC. Translating it yields CASSLDVGAYEQYF.